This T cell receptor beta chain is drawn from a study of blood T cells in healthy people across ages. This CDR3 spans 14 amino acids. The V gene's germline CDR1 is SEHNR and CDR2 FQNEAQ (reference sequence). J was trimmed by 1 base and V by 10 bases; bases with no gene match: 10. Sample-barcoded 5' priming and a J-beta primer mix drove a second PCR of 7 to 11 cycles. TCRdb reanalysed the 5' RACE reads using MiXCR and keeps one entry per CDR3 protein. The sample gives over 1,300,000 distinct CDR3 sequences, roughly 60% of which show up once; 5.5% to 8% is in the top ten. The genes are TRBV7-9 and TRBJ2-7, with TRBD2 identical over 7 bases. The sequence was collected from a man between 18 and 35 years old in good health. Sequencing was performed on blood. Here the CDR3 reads CATLGGSSSYEQYF. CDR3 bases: TGTGCCACATTAGGCGGGAGTTCTTCCTACGAGCAGTACTTC.